Listed here are 25 T cell receptor beta chains from one sample, sequenced in a study of OX40 agonist ivuxolimab in advanced cancers. Assay: immunoSEQ multiplex PCR; the TCRdb copy retains only in-frame clones and omits some. Seen here are more than 50,000 clones, roughly 93% observed once, and the top ten hold approximately 19%. The material sequenced was CD4+ or CD8+ T cells sorted from blood, taken in a trial of the OX40 agonist ivuxolimab. The receptors here all came from an adult with an advanced solid tumor such as melanoma, head and neck, liver or kidney cancer.

The CDR3 is CASRLEPVAKNIQYF. Written as DNA, the CDR3 is TGCGCCAGCAGGTTAGAACCCGTAGCCAAAAACATTCAGTACTTC. This chain joins TRBV5-1 and TRBJ2-4; the D is unclear. This CDR3 has 15 residues. Germline CDR1 and CDR2: SGHRS and YFSETQ. The V end lost 5 bases, the J end lost 0 bases, and 12 bases lay between the germline ends.

This chain connects TRBV7-9 to TRBJ1-2, with D possibly matching TRBD1 (6 bases). The CDR3 sequence is 14 residues long. Trimming took off 2 bases at V and 4 bases at J, with 11 bases between the two ends. CDR1 SEHNR and CDR2 FQNEAQ come from the germline V gene (reference sequence). This CDR3 reads CASSLSTGRYGYTF. The DNA for the CDR3 is TGTGCCAGCAGCTTATCAACAGGGCGCTATGGCTACACCTTC.

The V call is TRBV9, the J call TRBJ2-2; D is possibly TRBD2 (7 bases). In germline, CDR1 is SGDLS, CDR2 YYNGEE. The CDR3 is 15 residues long. The germline V and J ends were trimmed by 4 bases and 5 bases, with 15 bases remaining between them. The CDR3 bases are TGTGCCAGCAGCCCCGGAGGGGGGGGTACCGGGGAGCTGTTTTTT. It yields the protein CASSPGGGGTGELFF.

The rearrangement joins TRBV11-3 to TRBJ2-1; 7 bases fit TRBD2. The CDR3 contains 16 residues. Trimming at V came to 2 bases and at J to 7 bases, leaving 11 bases not matched to a gene. Germline V lookup: CDR1 SGHNT, CDR2 YENEEA. CDR3: CASSLSPSGTSNEQFF. The DNA for the CDR3 is TGTGCCAGCAGCTTATCGCCAAGCGGGACGTCAAATGAGCAGTTCTTC.

This clone was picked up one time. The chain recombines TRBV27 with TRBJ2-7; D might be TRBD2 (5 bases). Trimming stripped 0 bases from V and 5 bases from J, with 8 bases between. This CDR3 region has 13 residues. Germline CDR1 and CDR2: MNHEY and SMNVEV (reference sequence). CDR3 sequence reads: CASSLSLGNEQYF. The CDR3 region has the DNA TGTGCCAGCAGTTTATCACTCGGGAACGAGCAGTACTTC.

The V and J genes are TRBV7-8 and TRBJ2-3; D is possibly TRBD2 (6 bases). This CDR3 comprises 17 residues. Germline values: CDR1 SGHVS, CDR2 FQNEAQ. V was trimmed by 1 base and J by 0 bases, leaving 14 bases between them. The CDR3, as DNA: TGTGCCAGCAGCTTAGATTTCGTGGGGGGTAGCACAGATACGCAGTATTTT. Residues: CASSLDFVGGSTDTQYF.

The chain employs TRBV27 and TRBJ2-7; no definite D call. Looked up from germline, CDR1 is MNHEY and CDR2 is SMNVEV (reference sequence). CDR3 size: 12 residues. Trimming stripped 5 bases from V and 7 bases from J, with 12 bases between. The CDR3 sequence: CASSPTVGEQYF. The CDR3 nucleotides are TGTGCCAGCAGTCCCACAGTGGGGGAGCAGTACTTC.

The chain combines TRBV5-1 with TRBJ2-3; D perhaps matches TRBD2 (5 bases). The CDR3 has 16 amino acids. Per germline, CDR1 SGHRS and CDR2 YFSETQ. The V gene lost 0 bases and the J gene lost 4 bases, with 15 bases spanning the gap. CDR3 sequence (DNA): TGCGCCAGCAGCTTGGAAGCATCGGGAATTTCAGATACGCAGTATTTT. Translating it yields CASSLEASGISDTQYF.

The chain recombines TRBV30 with TRBJ2-3; the D is unclear. V was trimmed by 5 bases and J by 0 bases, leaving 9 bases between them. The germline V gene encodes CDR1 GTSNPN and CDR2 SVGIG (reference sequence). This CDR3 has 13 residues. The CDR3: CAWVLFSTDTQYF. The CDR3 nucleotides are TGTGCCTGGGTACTCTTTAGCACAGATACGCAGTATTTT.

The V and J genes are TRBV27 and TRBJ2-5; 8 nucleotides agree with TRBD1. Germline V CDR1 and CDR2: MNHEY, SMNVEV (reference sequence). This CDR3 has 15 residues. V gave up 2 bases and J gave up 1 base; unmatched junction bases: 3. The CDR3 is CASSLLGTGQETQYF. The CDR3 DNA follows: TGTGCCAGCAGTTTACTCGGGACAGGCCAAGAGACCCAGTACTTC.

The gene calls are TRBV19 and TRBJ2-7; D gene ambiguous. The CDR3 length is 13 residues. Germline-derived CDR1 and CDR2 are LNHDA and SQIVND (reference sequence). Between the trimmed V and J ends, which lost 5 bases and 1 base, there was a span of 9 bases. The CDR3 DNA reads as TGTGCCAGTAGTTTCGGGCCGTCCTACGAGCAGTACTTC. This gives the protein CASSFGPSYEQYF.

The chain's CDR3 is CASSLGLAYNEQFF. The CDR3 DNA reads TGTGCCAGCAGCTTAGGGCTAGCGTACAATGAGCAGTTCTTC. This chain uses TRBV7-9 with TRBJ2-1; the D gene is possibly TRBD2 (6 bases). This CDR3 is built from 14 residues. The V end lost 1 base, the J end lost 4 bases, and 8 bases lay between the germline ends. CDR1 is SEHNR, CDR2 FQNEAQ, per germline (reference sequence).

The CDR3 DNA follows: TGCGCCAGCAGCTTTTCCGGGACGACTGAAGCTTTCTTT. The encoded protein is CASSFSGTTEAFF. The gene calls are TRBV5-1 and TRBJ1-1, with D tentatively TRBD1 (5 bases). The CDR3 loop spans 13 amino acids. Trimming cost V 2 bases and J 5 bases, with 10 bases left between them. Germline CDR1 SGHRS, CDR2 YFSETQ.

The chain uses TRBV5-4 and TRBJ2-5, with D perhaps matching TRBD2 (5 bases). The closer fit of TRBJ2-7 to the DNA end suggests the J call may be wrong. Germline CDR1 is SGHNT and CDR2 is YYREEE (reference sequence). The CDR3 runs to 12 residues. The chain's CDR3 is CASSFEGYEQYF. CDR3 sequence (DNA): TGTGCCAGCAGCTTTGAGGGATACGAGCAGTACTTC.

This chain uses TRBV7-9 with TRBJ2-1, with D uncertain. The V end was cut by 1 base, the J end by 10 bases, with 11 bases between. Germline lookup yields CDR1 SEHNR and CDR2 FQNEAQ (reference sequence). The CDR3 extends over 13 amino acids. The CDR3 loop reads CASSLELSPEQFF. For the CDR3, the DNA is TGTGCCAGCAGCTTAGAGCTGAGCCCCGAGCAGTTCTTC.

V gene TRBV9 combines with J gene TRBJ1-3; D is unclear. V was clipped by 4 bases and J by 4 bases, with 18 bases between them. This CDR3 spans 16 amino acids. Germline values: CDR1 SGDLS, CDR2 YYNGEE. In DNA form, the CDR3 reads TGTGCCAGCAGCCCAGCCGGACGGGCCTCCGGAAACACCATATATTTT. Protein product: CASSPAGRASGNTIYF.

J is TRBJ2-7 and V is TRBV9; the D gene is possibly TRBD1 (5 bases). Germline-derived CDR1 and CDR2 are SGDLS and YYNGEE. Trimming left V 6 bases short and J 2 bases short, with 15 bases between. The CDR3 runs to 14 residues. The CDR3 loop is CASTIGDSTYEQYF. CDR3 nucleotide sequence: TGTGCCAGCACCATAGGTGACAGCACCTACGAGCAGTACTTC.

This chain links TRBV27 with TRBJ1-4, with D perhaps TRBD1 (6 bases). The length of the CDR3 is 15 residues. V lost 6 bases and J 7 bases, leaving 18 bases between the germline ends. Germline V gene data show CDR1 as MNHEY and CDR2 as SMNVEV (reference sequence). The CDR3 nucleotides read TGTGCCAGCAGGATTCGAGGGGGGCGCGCTGAAAAACTGTTTTTT. It specifies CASRIRGGRAEKLFF. Looking up the rest from reference TRBV27 and TRBJ1-4 gives the full variable domain: EAQVTQNPRYLITVTGKKLTVTCSQNMNHEYMSWYRQDPGLGLRQIYYSMNVEVTDKGDVPEGYKVSRKEKRNFPLILESPSPNQTSLYFCASRIRGGRAEKLFFGSGTQLSVL.

The rearrangement uses TRBV29-1 and TRBJ2-5; 10 bases map to TRBD1. The germline gives CDR1 SQVTM, CDR2 ANQGSEA. The CDR3 has 17 amino acids. V lost 4 bases and J lost 1; bases outside the gene matches: 12. CDR3 nucleotides: TGCAGCGTTGGAGGGGGCAAGACAGGGGGCTTCCAAGAGACCCAGTACTTC. This gives the protein CSVGGGKTGGFQETQYF.

The chain uses TRBV4-3 and TRBJ2-7; D uncertain. CDR3 length equals 14 residues. V gave up 4 bases and J gave up 0 bases, with 10 bases separating them. Germline V lookup: CDR1 LGHNA, CDR2 YSLEER. The CDR3, as DNA: TGCGCCAGCAGCCGTGACGGCTTCTCCTACGAGCAGTACTTC. Encoded protein: CASSRDGFSYEQYF.

This chain links TRBV4-3 with TRBJ2-1, with a weak D call TRBD1 (6 bases). Germline V gene sequence: CDR1 LGHNA, CDR2 YSLEER. This CDR3 has 15 amino acids. Between the trimmed V and J ends, which lost 7 bases and 0 bases, there was a span of 13 bases. In DNA, the CDR3 is TGCGCCAGCACACGGGACATGAGCTCCTACAATGAGCAGTTCTTC. It specifies CASTRDMSSYNEQFF.

The chain recombines TRBV7-9 with TRBJ2-7, with D possibly TRBD1 on 6 matching bases. This CDR3 is built from 16 residues. The germline gives CDR1 SEHNR, CDR2 FQNEAQ (reference sequence). V was trimmed by 5 bases and J by 3 bases, leaving 20 bases between them. This chain's CDR3 is CASSLLTGNSVYEQYF. As DNA, the CDR3 is TGTGCCAGCAGCCTGCTTACAGGGAATTCAGTCTACGAGCAGTACTTC.

This chain uses TRBV9 with TRBJ2-1; 7 positions match TRBD2. V lost 3 bases, J lost 9 bases, and 0 bases stayed unmatched. CDR3 length equals 11 residues. The germline gives CDR1 SGDLS, CDR2 YYNGEE. In DNA form, the CDR3 reads TGTGCCAGCAGCGCGGGGGGTGAGCAGTTCTTC. Its translation is CASSAGGEQFF.

The J gene is TRBJ2-7, the V gene TRBV13; 8 bases align to TRBD1. V was clipped by 0 bases and J by 4 bases; unmatched bases: 8. This CDR3 has 16 residues. Germline lookup yields CDR1 PRHDT and CDR2 FYEKMQ (reference sequence). The CDR3 nucleotides read TGTGCCAGCAGCTTAGGCTCGCAGGACAGGGATTACGAGCAGTACTTC. Its protein product is CASSLGSQDRDYEQYF.

The gene calls are TRBV27 and TRBJ2-7; tentatively, D is TRBD1 or TRBD2 (6 bases each). V was clipped by 0 bases and J by 6 bases, with 12 bases between them. The germline gives CDR1 MNHEY, CDR2 SMNVEV (reference sequence). The CDR3 loop spans 14 amino acids. CDR3 sequence reads: CASSLSREGGEQYF. In DNA, the CDR3 is TGTGCCAGCAGTTTATCGCGGGAAGGGGGCGAGCAGTACTTC.